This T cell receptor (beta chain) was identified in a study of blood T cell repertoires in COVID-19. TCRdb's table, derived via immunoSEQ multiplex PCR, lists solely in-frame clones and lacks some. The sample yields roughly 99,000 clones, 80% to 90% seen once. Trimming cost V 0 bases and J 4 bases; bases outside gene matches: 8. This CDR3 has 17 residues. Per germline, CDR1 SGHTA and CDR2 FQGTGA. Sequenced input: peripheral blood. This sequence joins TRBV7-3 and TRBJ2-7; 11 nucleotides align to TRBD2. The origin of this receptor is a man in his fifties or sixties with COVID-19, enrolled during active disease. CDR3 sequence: CASSLTSLAGGQYEQYF. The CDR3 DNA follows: TGTGCCAGCAGCTTAACGAGCCTAGCGGGGGGCCAATACGAGCAGTACTTC.